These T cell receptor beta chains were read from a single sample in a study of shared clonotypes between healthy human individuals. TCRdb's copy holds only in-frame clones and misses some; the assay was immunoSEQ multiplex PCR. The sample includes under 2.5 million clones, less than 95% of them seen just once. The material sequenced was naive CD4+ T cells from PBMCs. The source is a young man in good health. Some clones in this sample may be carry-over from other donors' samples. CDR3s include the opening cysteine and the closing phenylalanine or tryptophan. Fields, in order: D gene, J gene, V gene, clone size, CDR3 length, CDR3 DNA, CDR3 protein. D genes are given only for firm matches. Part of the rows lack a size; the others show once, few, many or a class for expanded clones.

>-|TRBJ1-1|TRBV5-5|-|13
TGTGCCAGCAGCTTTCAGGGGCGGACTGAAGCTTTCTTT
CASSFQGRTEAFF
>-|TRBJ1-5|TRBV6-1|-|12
TGTGCCAGCACCACAGGGTGGCAGCCCCAGCATTTT
CASTTGWQPQHF
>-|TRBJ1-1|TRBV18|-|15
TGTGCCAGCTCACCAGTATCAACGGGGGGCACTGAAGCTTTCTTT
CASSPVSTGGTEAFF
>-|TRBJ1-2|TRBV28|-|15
TGTGCCAGCAGTCCAACAGACCAAAACCGGAGTGGCTACACCTTC
CASSPTDQNRSGYTF
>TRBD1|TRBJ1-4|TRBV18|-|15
TGTGCCAGCTCACCCGGGACAGGGGGGGCTGAAAAACTGTTTTTT
CASSPGTGGAEKLFF
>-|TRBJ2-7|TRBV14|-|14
TGTGCCAGCAGCCAAGATTACGGGGCGGATGAGCAGTACTTC
CASSQDYGADEQYF
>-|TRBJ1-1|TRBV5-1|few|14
TGCGCCAGCAGCTTGGTCCAGCAGAACACTGAAGCTTTCTTT
CASSLVQQNTEAFF
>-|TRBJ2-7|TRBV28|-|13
TGTGCCAGCAGTGCCCCCGGGTCGGCCCTGCAGTACTTC
CASSAPGSALQYF
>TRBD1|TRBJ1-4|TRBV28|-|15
TGTGCCAGCAGTGGGCCGACAGGGGGTCGTGAAAAACTGTTTTTT
CASSGPTGGREKLFF
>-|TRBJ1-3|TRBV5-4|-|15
TGTGCCAGCAGCTTGGCCCCCAGCTCTGGAAACACCATATATTTT
CASSLAPSSGNTIYF
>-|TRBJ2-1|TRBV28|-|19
TGTGCCAGCAGTTGGCTGTGGCAGCAGAAAATAGGCTCCTACAATGAGCAGTTCTTC
CASSWLWQQKIGSYNEQFF
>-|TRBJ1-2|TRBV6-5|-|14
TGTGCCAGCAGAACCACCCTCCGAGGGGAGGGCTACACCTTC
CASRTTLRGEGYTF
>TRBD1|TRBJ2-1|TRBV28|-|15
TGTGCCAGCAAACCCGGGACAGGGTCACGCGGTGAGCAGTTCTTC
CASKPGTGSRGEQFF
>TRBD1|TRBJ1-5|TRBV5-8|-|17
TGTGCCAGCAGCACATGGACAGGGACCGATAGCAATCAGCCCCAGCATTTT
CASSTWTGTDSNQPQHF
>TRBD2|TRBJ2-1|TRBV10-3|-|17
TGTGCCATCAGTGAGACATGGCGGGAGGTCCCCGGGAATGAGCAGTTCTTC
CAISETWREVPGNEQFF
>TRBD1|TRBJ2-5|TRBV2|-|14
TGTGCCAGCAGTCCGACAGGGGGCAAGGGGACCCAGTACTTC
CASSPTGGKGTQYF
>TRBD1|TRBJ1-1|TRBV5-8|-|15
TGTGCCAGCAGCCCGAGAGGGGGCATGAGGCTCGCGGCTTTCTTT
CASSPRGGMRLAAFF
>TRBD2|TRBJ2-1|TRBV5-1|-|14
TGCGCCAGCAGCTTGGCTGCGGGAGTTATTGAGCAGTTCTTC
CASSLAAGVIEQFF
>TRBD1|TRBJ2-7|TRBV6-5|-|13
TGTGCCAGCGGGAGGACAGGGCCCTACGAGCAGTACTTC
CASGRTGPYEQYF
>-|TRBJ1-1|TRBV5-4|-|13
TGTGCCAGCAGTAATACAGGGTCCCCTGAAGCTTTCTTT
CASSNTGSPEAFF
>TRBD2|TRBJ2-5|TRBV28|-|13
TGTGCCAGCAGACCCAGCGGGATAGAGACCCAGTACTTC
CASRPSGIETQYF
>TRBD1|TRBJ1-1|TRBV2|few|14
TGTGCCAGCAGTGAAGACAGGGGGACCACTGAAGCTTTCTTT
CASSEDRGTTEAFF
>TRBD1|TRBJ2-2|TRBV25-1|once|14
TGTGCCAGCAGGAAGGGACAGGGGGCCGGGGAGCTGTTTTTT
CASRKGQGAGELFF
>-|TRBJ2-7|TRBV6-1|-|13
TGTGCCACCCGTAGGGGGGCCCCCTACGAGCAGTACTTC
CATRRGAPYEQYF
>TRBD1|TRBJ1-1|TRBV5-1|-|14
TGCGCCAGCAGCGGGGGACAGGGTAACCCTCAAGCTTTCTTT
CASSGGQGNPQAFF
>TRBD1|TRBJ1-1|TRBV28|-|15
TGTGCCAGCACCCCCCAGGGACAGGGGAACACTGAAGCTTTCTTT
CASTPQGQGNTEAFF
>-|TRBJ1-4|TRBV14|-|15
TGTGCCAGCAGCCAAGAAGCCCGGTCAAATGAAAAACTGTTTTTT
CASSQEARSNEKLFF
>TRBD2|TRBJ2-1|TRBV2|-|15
TGTGCCAGCAGAGAGGGACTAGCGGGGAACAATGAGCAGTTCTTC
CASREGLAGNNEQFF
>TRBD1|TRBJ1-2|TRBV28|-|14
TGTGCCAGCAGATGGACAGGGCGAATAGTAGGCTACACCTTC
CASRWTGRIVGYTF
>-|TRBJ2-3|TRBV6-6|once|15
TGTGCCAGCAGTTACTCGAGTAGTGTAGCGGATACGCAGTATTTT
CASSYSSSVADTQYF
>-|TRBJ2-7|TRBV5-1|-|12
TGCGCCAGCAGCCTGGGGGCCTACGAGCAGTACTTC
CASSLGAYEQYF
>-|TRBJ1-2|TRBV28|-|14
TGTGCCAGCAGTCCTGGGGGACCTAACTATGGCTACACCTTC
CASSPGGPNYGYTF
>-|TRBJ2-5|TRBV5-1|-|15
TGCGCCAGCAGCTTGATAGGGGCCAGCCAAGAGACCCAGTACTTC
CASSLIGASQETQYF
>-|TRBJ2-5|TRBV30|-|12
TGTGCCTTTTCTATCACACAAGAGACCCAGTACTTC
CAFSITQETQYF
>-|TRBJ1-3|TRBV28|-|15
TGTGCCAGCAGTCCGGGAGGGAACTCTGGAAACACCATATATTTT
CASSPGGNSGNTIYF
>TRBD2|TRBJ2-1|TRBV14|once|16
TGTGCCAGCAGCCAAGTTATCCTAGCGGCGAACAATGAGCAGTTCTTC
CASSQVILAANNEQFF
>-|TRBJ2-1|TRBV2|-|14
TGTGCCAGCAGTGAAGTCGTGGGAGGCCGCCTAAAGTTCTTC
CASSEVVGGRLKFF
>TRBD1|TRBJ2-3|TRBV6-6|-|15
TGTGCCAGCAGTTACTACAGGACAGGCGGAAATACGCAGTATTTT
CASSYYRTGGNTQYF
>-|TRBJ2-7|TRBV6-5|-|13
TGTGCCAGCAGTAGACCAGGGACCTACGAGCAGTACTTC
CASSRPGTYEQYF
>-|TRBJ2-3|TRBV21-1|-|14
TGTGCCAGCAGCAAAGCGATTGATACAGATACGCAGTATTTT
CASSKAIDTDTQYF
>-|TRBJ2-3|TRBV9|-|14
TGTGCCAGCAGCGAAGCCTCGTCACGAGGAACGCAGTATTTT
CASSEASSRGTQYF
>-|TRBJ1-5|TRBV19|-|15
TGTGCCAGTAGTCTCCTTCCCGGGGGCGGTCAGCCCCAGCATTTT
CASSLLPGGGQPQHF
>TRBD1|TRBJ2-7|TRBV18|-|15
TGTGCCAGCTCACCACCGTCAGGACAGGGCTACGAGCAGTACTTC
CASSPPSGQGYEQYF